Reported below is one TCR beta chain. Germline CDR1 and CDR2: WSHSY and SAAADI. V was trimmed by 3 bases and J by 2 bases, leaving 14 bases between them. CDR3 length equals 16 residues. This record comes from a study of Tregs in tolerant kidney transplant recipients. Thawed PBMCs were FACS-sorted into unstimulated CD4+CD25+CD127- regulatory T cells, CD4+CD25- non-regulatory cells, CD4 and CD8 cells. Sequenced by immunoSEQ multiplex PCR; TCRdb stores in-frame clones only, minus some. The sample carries roughly 45,000 clones, about 89% recorded once. V usage is TRBV10-2 and J usage is TRBJ2-1; D remains unclear. The source of this sequence is a human donor in good health. The sequenced material came from Tregs from blood. The CDR3, as DNA: TGCGCCAGCAGTGACCCCTTCCGACGACCCTACAATGAGCAGTTCTTC. Protein sequence: CASSDPFRRPYNEQFF.